This TCR beta chain was sequenced for a study of CD8 T cells in ankylosing spondylitis. The germline V gene has CDR1 DFQATT and CDR2 SNEGSKA (reference sequence). V lost 2 bases and J 11 bases, leaving 16 bases between the germline ends. The CDR3 sequence is 13 residues long. General study findings and limits: Certain motif variants had earlier been reported in reactive arthritis synovial fluid and blood. In ankylosing spondylitis blood, a motif of seven to nine highly homologous TCR beta variants appeared characteristic. As reported, disease-linked clones showed significant enrichment in matched ankylosing spondylitis synovial fluid. Within peripheral blood, clones linked to disease were CD8+ and relatively rare.

Each TCR beta library was made by quantitative 5'-RACE that incorporated molecular barcodes. TCRdb re-derived calls from the 5' RACE reads in MiXCR, one entry per CDR3 protein. This sample has 750,000 to 850,000 distinct CDR3 sequences, with 10% to 15% found just once. Turning to this clonotype: Its specificity is unknown.

The sequence was collected from a male donor with ankylosing spondylitis. This chain joins TRBV20-1 and TRBJ1-5; D is ambiguous. Sequencing was performed on blood, either unsorted or a sorted T cell fraction (not recorded which). This CDR3 reads CSARNQVRRAQHF. The CDR3 bases are TGCAGTGCTAGAAACCAGGTTCGAAGAGCCCAGCATTTT.